Listed here are 10 T cell receptor beta chains from one sample, sequenced in a study of T cell changes during pregnancy in multiple sclerosis. Repertoires were generated with immunoSEQ multiplex PCR, while TCRdb's copy carries only in-frame clones and drops some. Seen here are 85,000 to 110,000 clones, about 90% observed once, and the top ten hold around 0.84%. Here the sequenced sample was peripheral blood, taken after pregnancy. Source of these receptors: a female donor with multiple sclerosis, enrolled in a pregnancy study.

The rearrangement joins TRBV6-6 to TRBJ2-7, with a weak D call TRBD1 (6 bases). The germline CDR1 and CDR2 sequences are MNHNY and SVGAGI (reference sequence). There are 13 residues in the CDR3. Trimming took 0 bases from V and 3 from J, leaving 6 bases between them. CDR3 loop: CASSYSDSYEQYF. The CDR3 region has the DNA TGTGCCAGCAGTTACTCGGACAGCTACGAGCAGTACTTC.

V is TRBV4-3 and J is TRBJ2-3; 9 bases agree with TRBD2. After removal of 1 base from V and 2 bases from J, the junction contained 7 bases not matched to a gene. The CDR3 covers 17 residues. The germline V gene encodes CDR1 LGHNA and CDR2 YSLEER. The CDR3 DNA is TGCGCCAGCAGCCAAGGGTTTAGCGGGGGAGTCACAGATACGCAGTATTTT. Its protein is CASSQGFSGGVTDTQYF.

V and J are TRBV10-3 and TRBJ1-2, with 10 nucleotides matching TRBD1. Germline V gene data show CDR1 as ENHRY and CDR2 as SYGVKD. With 3 bases clipped from V and 2 bases from J, the junction kept 3 bases outside the gene matches. The CDR3 runs 15 residues. The CDR3 sequence is CAISDRTGGNYGYTF. CDR3 coding DNA: TGTGCCATCAGTGACCGGACAGGGGGAAACTATGGCTACACCTTC.

The chain recombines TRBV5-1 with TRBJ1-1, with a possible D match to TRBD1 (5 bases). The V gene lost 4 bases and the J gene lost 6 bases, with 10 bases spanning the gap. Germline CDR1 SGHRS, CDR2 YFSETQ. The CDR3 sequence is 12 residues long. This CDR3 is CASSGDYAEAFF. DNA for the CDR3: TGCGCCAGCAGCGGGGACTATGCTGAAGCTTTCTTT.

The chain recombines TRBV5-1 with TRBJ2-3; 10 bases match TRBD2. The germline V gene encodes CDR1 SGHRS and CDR2 YFSETQ. The CDR3 covers 16 residues. V was pared by 1 base and J by 1 base, with 3 bases of the junction left unmatched. CDR3: CASSLPSGGGTDTQYF. The CDR3 region has the DNA TGCGCCAGCAGCTTGCCAAGCGGGGGGGGCACAGATACGCAGTATTTT.

CDR3 nucleotides: TGTGCCAGCAGCTTAGCTTATCGACAGCAAGAGACCCAGTACTTC. It is translated as CASSLAYRQQETQYF. The chain recombines TRBV7-8 with TRBJ2-5; perhaps TRBD1 as D (5 bases). The V end lost 0 bases, the J end lost 2 bases, and 10 bases lay between the germline ends. This CDR3 spans 15 amino acids. Germline lookup yields CDR1 SGHVS and CDR2 FQNEAQ. Full variable domain (rest looked up from reference TRBV7-8 and TRBJ2-5): GAGVSQSPRYKVAKRGQDVALRCDPISGHVSLFWYQQALGQGPEFLTYFQNEAQLDKSGLPSDRFFAERPEGSVSTLKIQRTQQEDSAVYLCASSLAYRQQETQYFGPGTRLLVL.

As DNA, the CDR3 is TGTGCCAGCAGCTTGGGACAGGCGATGAACACTGAAGCTTTCTTT. Translating gives CASSLGQAMNTEAFF. The V call is TRBV5-5, the J call TRBJ1-1, with D possibly TRBD1 on 6 matching bases. V gave up 0 bases and J gave up 0 bases, with 9 bases separating them. Germline assignment: CDR1 SGHKS and CDR2 YYEKEE (reference sequence). The CDR3 has 15 residues.

This chain connects TRBV29-1 to TRBJ2-3; 11 nucleotides align to TRBD2. CDR1 and CDR2 from the germline V gene are SQVTM and ANQGSEA. With 5 bases clipped from V and 3 bases from J, the junction kept 1 base outside the gene matches. The CDR3 is 13 amino acids. The CDR3 DNA sequence: TGCAGCGTTCGGACTAGCGGGACAGATACGCAGTATTTT. This sequence encodes CSVRTSGTDTQYF.

CDR3 loop: CASSLFGGYTF. The CDR3 DNA reads as TGTGCCAGCAGCTTATTCGGGGGCTACACCTTC. The V gene is TRBV7-9, the J gene TRBJ1-2; D is uncertain. The CDR3 is made up of 11 amino acids. Trimming removed 2 bases at V and 8 bases at J, with 6 bases between. From germline, CDR1 is SEHNR and CDR2 FQNEAQ (reference sequence).

The rearrangement uses TRBV30 and TRBJ1-1; a possible D gene is TRBD1 (6 bases). There are 13 residues in the CDR3. The V end was cut by 4 bases, the J end by 1 base, with 10 bases between. The germline V gene has CDR1 GTSNPN and CDR2 SVGIG (reference sequence). CDR3: CAWKGHKNTEAFF. CDR3 nucleotide sequence: TGTGCCTGGAAGGGACACAAGAACACTGAAGCTTTCTTT.